This T cell receptor beta chain is from a study of shared clonotypes between healthy human individuals. As for this clone: Its antigen is unidentified.

Study-wide results and limits: Blood was the only sampled material, and tissue repertoires likely differ.

Measured with immunoSEQ multiplex PCR; TCRdb has only the in-frame clones, and not every one. Among about 2.1 million clones listed, roughly 91% were seen once. Terminally differentiated effector memory CD45RA+ cells were left out of the naive CD8 fraction, which was CD45RO-negative and positively selected for CCR7. The CDR3 is 15 residues long. The germline V and J ends were trimmed by 6 bases and 7 bases, with 19 bases remaining between them. CDR1 SNHLY and CDR2 FYNNEI come from the germline V gene. The source of this sequence is a man younger than 35 in good health. Some clones in this sample may be carry-over from other donors' samples. The sample consisted of naive CD8+ T cells from PBMCs. The chain combines TRBV2 with TRBJ1-5; D ambiguous. The CDR3 DNA is TGTGCCAGCAGGGAATCCGGGCGCCGATCCCAGCCCCAGCATTTT. Amino acids: CASRESGRRSQPQHF.